This T cell receptor beta chain was profiled in a study of cytomegalovirus exposure and HLA in healthy donors. Study findings and constraints: For TCR beta chains, V- and J-gene trimming was later linked to a missense DCLRE1C variant. Researchers reported that a few CMV-associated chains were confirmed in vitro as CMV antigen-specific.

A multiplex PCR was run with 60 Vbeta primers and 13 Jbeta primers. Source study methods: Approximately 12 million of the 75 million to 95 million unique TCR beta chains counted in a later analysis were shared. Only in-frame clones appear in the TCRdb table, and some are missing; sequencing was by immunoSEQ multiplex PCR. V, J and clone size derive from that table, while D and trimming were established from the DNA sequence. This repertoire shows more than 100,000 clones, 60% to 80% found once; its top ten account for roughly 3.9%. This clone appeared a few times. Its antigen is as yet unknown. V was pared by 5 bases and J by 3 bases, with 8 bases between. The CDR3 is 13 residues long. Per germline, CDR1 KGHSH and CDR2 LQKENI. Healthy bone marrow donors made up the cohort.

This sequence joins TRBV18 and TRBJ1-5; D not resolved. The sample was PBMCs. The source is a man in his forties or fifties in good health and CMV-seropositive. The CDR3 DNA sequence: TGTGCCAGCTCAGGGGAGCCCAATCAGCCCCAGCATTTT. The encoded protein is CASSGEPNQPQHF.